This T cell receptor beta chain was obtained from a study of response to subunit inactivated influenza vaccine. A single record per CDR3 protein comes from TCRdb applying MiXCR to the RT-PCR reads. The repertoire holds about 650,000 distinct CDR3 sequences, with approximately 15% as singletons. Trimming took 5 bases from V and 8 from J, leaving 13 bases between them. Germline assignment: CDR1 SNHLY and CDR2 FYNNEI. The CDR3 is made up of 13 amino acids. This material consisted of PBMCs from blood, taken about 11 days after vaccination. This chain joins TRBV2 and TRBJ2-1; D not resolved. The receptor comes from a man aged 45-65 years who received an inactivated influenza vaccine. CDR3 sequence (DNA): TGTGCCAGCAGTCCCATTTCTGGGGATGAGCAGTTCTTC. Protein sequence: CASSPISGDEQFF.